A single sample gave rise to the 11 T cell receptor beta chains below, sequenced in a study of OX40 agonist ivuxolimab in advanced cancers. The repertoire was sequenced with immunoSEQ multiplex PCR; TCRdb's copy has only in-frame clones and lacks some. The sample includes around 81,000 clones, over 75% of them seen just once. The material was CD4+ or CD8+ T cells sorted from blood, obtained in a trial of the OX40 agonist ivuxolimab. The source of these receptors is an adult with an advanced solid tumor such as melanoma, head and neck, liver or kidney cancer.

This chain connects TRBV4-1 to TRBJ1-4, with D tentatively TRBD1 (5 bases). Looked up from germline, CDR1 is MGHRA and CDR2 is YSYEKL. The CDR3 has 14 residues. The ends were cut back, 6 bases at V and 2 bases at J, with 10 bases in the middle. CDR3 amino acids: CASRMTVTNEKLFF. The CDR3 nucleotides read TGCGCCAGCAGAATGACAGTCACTAATGAAAAACTGTTTTTT.

The V gene is TRBV30, the J gene TRBJ2-7; D unclear. Per germline, CDR1 GTSNPN and CDR2 SVGIG (reference sequence). V lost 5 bases, J lost 4 bases, and 9 bases lay in between. The CDR3 spans 11 residues. In nucleotides, the CDR3 is TGTGCCTGGGAGACTGGATACGAGCAGTACTTC. It specifies CAWETGYEQYF.

The V and J genes are TRBV5-1 and TRBJ2-1; weak D call: TRBD1 (5 bases). The CDR3 runs to 12 residues. The V end was cut by 1 base, the J end by 8 bases, with 7 bases between. In germline, CDR1 is SGHRS, CDR2 YFSETQ. CDR3 sequence: CASSLQGYEQFF. CDR3 DNA sequence: TGCGCCAGCAGCTTGCAGGGCTATGAGCAGTTCTTC.

The chain couples TRBV18 to TRBJ2-7; TRBD2 matches 7 bases. The CDR3 is made up of 15 amino acids. J lost 2 bases, V lost 4 bases, and 8 bases had no gene match. Germline-derived CDR1 and CDR2 are KGHSH and LQKENI. The CDR3 is CASSLGLDGTYEQYF. CDR3 nucleotides: TGTGCCAGCTCACTCGGACTAGATGGGACCTACGAGCAGTACTTC. Variable domain in full (rest from reference TRBV18 and TRBJ2-7): NAGVMQNPRHLVRRRGQEARLRCSPMKGHSHVYWYRQLPEEGLKFMVYLQKENIIDESGMPKERFSAEFPKEGPSILRIQQVVRGDSAAYFCASSLGLDGTYEQYFGPGTRLTVT.

The chain is built from TRBV7-3 and TRBJ2-1; perhaps TRBD2 as D (7 bases). This CDR3 comprises 13 residues. Between the trimmed V and J ends, which lost 7 bases and 7 bases, there was a span of 14 bases. Germline V gives CDR1 SGHTA, CDR2 FQGTGA. The chain's CDR3 is CASTRGARNEQFF. CDR3 DNA: TGTGCCAGCACCCGGGGGGCGCGGAATGAGCAGTTCTTC.

The J gene is TRBJ1-5, the V gene TRBV6-5; D is ambiguous. Germline CDR1 MNHEY, CDR2 SVGAGI. CDR3 length: 11 residues. The V end was cut by 5 bases, the J end by 5 bases, with 4 bases between. This CDR3 is CASSEYQPQHF. The CDR3 DNA is TGTGCCAGCAGTGAATATCAGCCCCAGCATTTT.

The chain is built from TRBV28 and TRBJ1-5; TRBD1 aligns across 10 bases. Germline V gives CDR1 MDHEN, CDR2 SYDVKM. The V and J ends lost 3 bases and 6 bases, in that order; junction bases with no gene match: 5. There are 15 residues in the CDR3. The CDR3 protein is CASSLGGTGVQPQHF. As DNA, the CDR3 is TGTGCCAGCAGTTTGGGCGGGACAGGGGTTCAGCCCCAGCATTTT.

The chain uses TRBV5-4 and TRBJ2-1; 10 positions match TRBD2. CDR1 SGHNT and CDR2 YYREEE come from the germline V gene (reference sequence). The CDR3 runs 16 residues. V trimming: 0 bases; J trimming: 2 bases; junction bases outside the gene matches: 2. CDR3 in DNA: TGTGCCAGCAGCTTGGGCGGACTAGCGGCCTACAATGAGCAGTTCTTC. Its translation is CASSLGGLAAYNEQFF.

The rearrangement uses TRBV11-1 and TRBJ2-1, with D perhaps matching TRBD2 (6 bases). This CDR3 spans 18 amino acids. Germline CDR1 and CDR2: SGHAT and FQDESV (reference sequence). V lost 2 bases to trimming and J lost 0 bases, with 17 bases between them. The CDR3 reads CASSLNLDYGSSYNEQFF. CDR3 sequence (DNA): TGTGCCAGCAGCTTAAACTTGGACTACGGGAGCTCCTACAATGAGCAGTTCTTC.

The chain carries TRBV6-6 and TRBJ2-7; either TRBD1 or TRBD2 may fit D (5 bases each). The CDR3 consists of 14 residues. Germline V lookup: CDR1 MNHNY, CDR2 SVGAGI (reference sequence). The V end was cut by 2 bases, the J end by 3 bases, with 11 bases between. Here the CDR3 reads CASSYEGRNYEQYF. The CDR3 nucleotides are TGTGCCAGCAGTTACGAGGGGCGAAACTACGAGCAGTACTTC.

This clone is a singleton in its sample. This sample includes further DNA sequences coding for the same CDR3. The rearrangement joins TRBV7-3 to TRBJ1-1; D uncertain. The CDR3 totals 13 residues. The ends were cut back, 1 base at V and 1 base at J, with 4 bases in the middle. Per the germline V gene, CDR1 is SGHTA and CDR2 is FQGTGA. CDR3 coding DNA: TGTGCCAGCAGCTTAAATCGGAACACTGAAGCTTTCTTT. Encoded protein: CASSLNRNTEAFF.